This T cell receptor (beta chain) stems from a study of cytomegalovirus exposure and HLA in healthy donors listed by TCRdb under 2017. Background for the entire study: According to a later analysis, one platform produced both the 120 validation repertoires and the approximately 660 repertoires of the first cohort. The aim of the study was to test whether cataloging public T cell receptors could identify signatures of past pathogen exposure. A separate validation cohort of over a hundred different subjects was used in addition to the approximately 640-subject first cohort. High-throughput TCR immunosequencing, statistical association of individual TCRs with disease status, and machine learning were combined to predict cytomegalovirus infection status.

From the cysteine up to the phenylalanine, the CDR3 has a length of 15 residues. The kept DNA is CDR3 alone, 45 bases in frame from the first base. Taken from the germline V gene, the CDR1 and CDR2 loops are MGHDK and SYGVNS. Ends trimmed: V by 7 bases, J by 0 bases; bases unmatched to a gene: 3. On the study overall, not on this receptor specifically: While some public TCRs were present in many individuals, most TCR sequences turned up only very rarely across donors. The classifier was reported to diagnose cytomegalovirus status with high specificity and sensitivity in both the original cohort and the validation cohort. A total of fewer than 200 TCR beta chains were listed by the study as associated with cytomegalovirus. A later analysis lacked HLA typing for the validation cohort, so it scored co-occurrence in that cohort across all 120 repertoires. Subsequent analysis determined that TCRs grouped into clusters in the first cohort also showed a tendency toward co-occurrence across the 130 or so validation repertoires, and approximately 93% of cluster scores exceeded 0. The authors suggested that the approach could potentially be generalized to other disease states and immunological phenotypes. In vitro tests confirmed that a few of the cytomegalovirus-associated TCR beta chains recognize cytomegalovirus antigens.

Receptor amplification or capture employed the immunoSEQ multiplex PCR assay. For the original study's pipeline: A statistical classification framework was developed to diagnose cytomegalovirus status using the catalog of TCR beta chain sequences. Here the immuneACCESS table is served through TCRdb, limited to in-frame sequences with V and J called. Missing clones are a known gap in these copies; in checked studies unresolved V genes cover under half, and the rest lacks a known reason. That table is the source of V, J and clone size, and D and trimming were worked out from the DNA. The sample table lists roughly 150,000 clones, 88% of them with a count of one. The top ten clones comprise under 3% of the sample. Donors formed part of the validation cohort, which comprised some 120 subjects and was distinct from the first cohort of 666 subjects. Regarding this clone: It lacks a known antigen. Base qualities are not at hand, and no much larger clone is one base apart.

The chain joins TRBV25-1 to TRBJ2-6, with 7 bases matching TRBD1. The receptor was derived from a man between 18 and 35 years old in good health and CMV-seronegative. The sequencing input was PBMCs. The CDR3 protein: CASTDRASGANVLTF. The sequenced DNA is TGTGCCAGCACAGACAGGGCCTCTGGGGCCAACGTCCTGACTTTC.